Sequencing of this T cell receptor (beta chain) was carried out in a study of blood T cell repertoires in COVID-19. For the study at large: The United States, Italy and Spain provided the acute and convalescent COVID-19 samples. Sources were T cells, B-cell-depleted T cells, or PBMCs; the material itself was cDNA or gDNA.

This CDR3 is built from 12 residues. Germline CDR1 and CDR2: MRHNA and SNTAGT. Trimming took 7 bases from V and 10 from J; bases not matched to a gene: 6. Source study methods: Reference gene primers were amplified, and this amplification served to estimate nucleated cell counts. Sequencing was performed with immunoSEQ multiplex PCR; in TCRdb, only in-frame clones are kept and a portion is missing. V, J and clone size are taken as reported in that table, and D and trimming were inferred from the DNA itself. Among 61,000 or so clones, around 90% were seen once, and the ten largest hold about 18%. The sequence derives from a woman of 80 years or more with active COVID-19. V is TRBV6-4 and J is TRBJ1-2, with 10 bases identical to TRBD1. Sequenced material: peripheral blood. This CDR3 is CASKGTGEVYTF. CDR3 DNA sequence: TGTGCCAGCAAGGGGACAGGGGAGGTCTACACCTTC.